This paragraph covers one T cell receptor (beta chain) sequence. The data were taken from a study of shared clonotypes between healthy human individuals. Researchers sequenced unsorted PBMC DNA using ten immunoSEQ deep assay plates. In the original processing: Junction-only sequences produced by ImmunoSEQ had no quality scores, so filtering differed. Using immunoSEQ multiplex PCR, the repertoire was profiled, and TCRdb retains in-frame clones only, with some absent. The V and J calls and clone size are taken from that table; D and trimming were inferred from the DNA. The sample includes fewer than 600,000 clones, 70% to 80% of them seen just once. There were no recent acute infections or vaccinations among the donors, who were healthy HIV-negative adults. Donors were Caucasian adults residing in Nashville, Tennessee, USA. V shed 0 bases, J shed 3 bases, and the junction held 5 bases outside the gene matches. In germline, CDR1 is SGHRS, CDR2 YFSETQ. This CDR3 contains 16 residues.

This TCR came from a woman aged 40 to 55 in good health. Some clones in this sample may be carry-over from other donors' samples. The sample was PBMCs. This chain connects TRBV5-1 to TRBJ2-1, with 8 bases that match TRBD1. The CDR3 DNA reads as TGCGCCAGCAGCTTGGCACAGGGGGGTGACTACAATGAGCAGTTCTTC. This translates into CASSLAQGGDYNEQFF.